This TCR beta chain was sequenced for a study of beta chain features in type 1 diabetes. General study points: Within the patient group, naive, central memory and Treg TCRB repertoires appeared more similar to each other than within healthy donors.

The entirety of the isolated RNA underwent reverse transcription, so expressed TCRB transcripts were sequenced. Only in-frame clones appear in the TCRdb table, and some are missing; sequencing was by immunoSEQ multiplex PCR. The table includes hundreds of thousands of clones, around a sixth detected once. Trimming took 3 bases from V and 6 from J; bases not matched to a gene: 10. This CDR3 comprises 15 residues. Per the germline V gene, CDR1 is LNHNV and CDR2 is YYDKDF (reference sequence). Sorting based on CD45RO/CCR7/CD25/CD127/CD95/CD27 separated CD4+ naive, central memory, regulatory and stem cell-like memory cells. The sample holds a few counts of this clone. Its target is not known.

The sequence was obtained from a woman aged 18-30 years in good health. The material sequenced was naive CD4+ T cells from blood. This chain connects TRBV15 to TRBJ2-7; TRBD1 matches at 8 bases. The CDR3 is CATSRGGQGDSEQYF. In nucleotides, the CDR3 is TGTGCCACCAGCAGGGGTGGACAGGGCGATTCCGAGCAGTACTTC.